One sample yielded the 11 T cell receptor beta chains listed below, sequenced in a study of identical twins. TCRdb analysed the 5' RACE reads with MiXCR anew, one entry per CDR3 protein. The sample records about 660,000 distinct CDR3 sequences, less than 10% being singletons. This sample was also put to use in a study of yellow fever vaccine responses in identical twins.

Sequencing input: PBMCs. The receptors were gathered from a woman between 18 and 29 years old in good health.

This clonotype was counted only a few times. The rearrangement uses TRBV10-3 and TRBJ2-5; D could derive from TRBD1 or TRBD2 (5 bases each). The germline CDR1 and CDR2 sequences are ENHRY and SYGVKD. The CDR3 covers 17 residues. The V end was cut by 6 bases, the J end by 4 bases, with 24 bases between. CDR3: CAIRSSVEVGDRETQYF. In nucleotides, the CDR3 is TGTGCCATCAGGTCCTCCGTGGAGGTAGGGGATAGAGAGACCCAGTACTTC.

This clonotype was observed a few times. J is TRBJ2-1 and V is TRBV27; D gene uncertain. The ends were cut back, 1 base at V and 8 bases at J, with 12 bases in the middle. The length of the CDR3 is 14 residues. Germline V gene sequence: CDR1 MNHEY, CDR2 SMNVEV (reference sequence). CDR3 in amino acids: CASSLLDGSYEQFF. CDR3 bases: TGTGCCAGCAGTTTATTGGACGGAAGTTATGAGCAGTTCTTC.

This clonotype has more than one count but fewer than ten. The CDR3 region is CASSLRDPESLGWQPQHF. The CDR3 DNA follows: TGTGCCAGCAGCTTAAGGGATCCGGAGAGCCTCGGCTGGCAGCCCCAGCATTTT. The chain combines TRBV11-2 with TRBJ1-5; D is undetermined. V gave up 2 bases and J gave up 7 bases, with 24 bases separating them. In germline, CDR1 is SGHAT, CDR2 FQNNGV. The CDR3 runs to 18 residues.

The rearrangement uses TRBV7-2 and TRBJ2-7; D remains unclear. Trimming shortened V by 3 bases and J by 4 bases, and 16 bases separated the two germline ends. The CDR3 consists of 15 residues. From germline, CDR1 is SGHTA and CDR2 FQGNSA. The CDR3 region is CASSFRTSSGYEQYF. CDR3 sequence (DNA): TGTGCCAGCAGCTTCAGGACCTCCTCTGGGTACGAGCAGTACTTC.

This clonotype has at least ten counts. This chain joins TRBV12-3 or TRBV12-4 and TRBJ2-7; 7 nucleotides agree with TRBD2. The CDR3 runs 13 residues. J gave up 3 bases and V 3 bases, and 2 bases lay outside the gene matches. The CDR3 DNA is TGTGCCAGCAGTTTGGGACTATACTACGAGCAGTACTTC. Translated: CASSLGLYYEQYF.

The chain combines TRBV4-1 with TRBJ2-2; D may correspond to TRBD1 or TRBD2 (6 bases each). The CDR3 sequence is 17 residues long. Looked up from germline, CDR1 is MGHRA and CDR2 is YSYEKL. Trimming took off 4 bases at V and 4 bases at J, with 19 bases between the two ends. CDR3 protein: CASSPRGDWGATGELFF. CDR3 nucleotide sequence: TGCGCCAGCAGCCCAAGGGGGGATTGGGGGGCCACCGGGGAGCTGTTTTTT.

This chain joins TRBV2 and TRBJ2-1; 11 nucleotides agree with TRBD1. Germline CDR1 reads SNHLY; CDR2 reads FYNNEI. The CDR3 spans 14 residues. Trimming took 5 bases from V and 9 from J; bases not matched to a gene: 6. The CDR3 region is CASSRDRGSIEQFF. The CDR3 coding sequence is TGTGCCAGCAGTCGGGACAGGGGGTCTATTGAGCAGTTCTTC.

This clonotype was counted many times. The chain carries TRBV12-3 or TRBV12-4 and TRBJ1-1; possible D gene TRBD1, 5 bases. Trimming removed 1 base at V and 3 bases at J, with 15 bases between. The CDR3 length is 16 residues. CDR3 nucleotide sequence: TGTGCCAGCAGTTTAGAGGTGGGGCCCGGGGACACTGAAGCTTTCTTT. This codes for CASSLEVGPGDTEAFF.

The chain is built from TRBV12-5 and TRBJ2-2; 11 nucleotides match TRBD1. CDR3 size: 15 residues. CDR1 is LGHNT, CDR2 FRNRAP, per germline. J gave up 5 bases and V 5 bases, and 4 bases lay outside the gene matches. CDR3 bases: TGTGCTAGTGGTCCCGGGACAGGGGGAACCGGGGAGCTGTTTTTT. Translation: CASGPGTGGTGELFF.

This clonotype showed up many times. DNA of the CDR3: TGTGCCAGCAGCCAAGGCCCCATAGGAAACACCATATATTTT. Its protein is CASSQGPIGNTIYF. The chain employs TRBV4-2 and TRBJ1-3; D call uncertain. CDR3 length: 14 residues. Between the trimmed V and J ends, which lost 1 base and 4 bases, there was a span of 8 bases. Germline CDR1 reads LGHNA; CDR2 reads YNFKEQ.

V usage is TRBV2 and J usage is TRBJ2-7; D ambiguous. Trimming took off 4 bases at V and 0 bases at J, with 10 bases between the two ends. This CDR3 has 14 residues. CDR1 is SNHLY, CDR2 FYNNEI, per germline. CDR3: CASSGTTLSYEQYF. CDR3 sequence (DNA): TGTGCCAGCAGTGGAACTACTCTCTCCTACGAGCAGTACTTC.